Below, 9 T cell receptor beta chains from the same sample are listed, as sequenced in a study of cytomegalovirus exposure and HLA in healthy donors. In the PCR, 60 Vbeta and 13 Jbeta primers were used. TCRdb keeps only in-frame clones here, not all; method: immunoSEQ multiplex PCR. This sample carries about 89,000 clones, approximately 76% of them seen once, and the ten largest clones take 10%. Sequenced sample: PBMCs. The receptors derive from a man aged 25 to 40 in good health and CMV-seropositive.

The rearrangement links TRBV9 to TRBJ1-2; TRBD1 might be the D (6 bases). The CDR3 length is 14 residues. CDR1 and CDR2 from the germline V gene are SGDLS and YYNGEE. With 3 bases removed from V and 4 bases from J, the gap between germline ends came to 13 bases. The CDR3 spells CASSALIGGYGYTF. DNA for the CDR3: TGTGCCAGCAGCGCCCTTATAGGGGGCTATGGCTACACCTTC.

The CDR3 loop is CASSLGAGRGETQYF. The CDR3, as DNA: TGTGCCAGCAGCTTAGGGGCAGGGCGTGGGGAGACCCAGTACTTC. The V and J genes are TRBV7-2 and TRBJ2-5; possible D gene TRBD1, 5 bases. Germline lookup yields CDR1 SGHTA and CDR2 FQGNSA. Trimming shortened V by 1 base and J by 5 bases, and 14 bases separated the two germline ends. The CDR3 sequence is 15 residues long. The full variable domain, with the rest looked up from reference TRBV7-2 and TRBJ2-5, is GAGVSQSPSNKVTEKGKDVELRCDPISGHTALYWYRQSLGQGLEFLIYFQGNSAPDKSGLPSDRFSAERTGGSVSTLTIQRTQQEDSAVYLCASSLGAGRGETQYFGPGTRLLVL.

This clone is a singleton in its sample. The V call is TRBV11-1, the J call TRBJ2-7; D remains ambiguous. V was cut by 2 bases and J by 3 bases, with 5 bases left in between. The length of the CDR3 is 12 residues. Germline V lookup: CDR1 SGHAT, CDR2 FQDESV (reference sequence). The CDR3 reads CASSLQDYEQYF. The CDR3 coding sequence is TGTGCCAGCAGCTTACAGGACTACGAGCAGTACTTC.

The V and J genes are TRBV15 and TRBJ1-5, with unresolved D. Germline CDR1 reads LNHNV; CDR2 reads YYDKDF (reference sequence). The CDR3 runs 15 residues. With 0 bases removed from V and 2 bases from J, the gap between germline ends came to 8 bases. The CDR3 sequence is CATSRDWRGNQPQHF. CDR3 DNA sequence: TGTGCCACCAGCAGAGATTGGAGAGGCAATCAGCCCCAGCATTTT.

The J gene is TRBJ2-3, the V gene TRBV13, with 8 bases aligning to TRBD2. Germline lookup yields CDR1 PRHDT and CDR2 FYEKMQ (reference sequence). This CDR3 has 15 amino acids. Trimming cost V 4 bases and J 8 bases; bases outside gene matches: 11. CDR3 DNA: TGTGCCAGCAGCTCGGGACTAGTGGGAGGCGGTACGCAGTATTTT. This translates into CASSSGLVGGGTQYF. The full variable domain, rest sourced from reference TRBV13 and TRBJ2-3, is AAGVIQSPRHLIKEKRETATLKCYPIPRHDTVYWYQQGPGQDPQFLISFYEKMQSDKGSIPDRFSAQQFSDYHSELNMSSLELGDSALYFCASSSGLVGGGTQYFGPGTRLTVL.

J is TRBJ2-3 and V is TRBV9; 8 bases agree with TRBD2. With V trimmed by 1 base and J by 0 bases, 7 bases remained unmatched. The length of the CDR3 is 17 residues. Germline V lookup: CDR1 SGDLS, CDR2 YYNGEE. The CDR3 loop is CASSVSTSGSSTDTQYF. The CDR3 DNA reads TGTGCCAGCAGCGTATCCACTAGCGGATCAAGCACAGATACGCAGTATTTT.

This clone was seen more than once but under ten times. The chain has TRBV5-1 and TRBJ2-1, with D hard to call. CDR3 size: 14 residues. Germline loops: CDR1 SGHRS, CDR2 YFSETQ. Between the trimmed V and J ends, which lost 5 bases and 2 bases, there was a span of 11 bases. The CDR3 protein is CASRAGETYNEQFF. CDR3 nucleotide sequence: TGCGCCAGCAGGGCAGGCGAGACCTACAATGAGCAGTTCTTC.

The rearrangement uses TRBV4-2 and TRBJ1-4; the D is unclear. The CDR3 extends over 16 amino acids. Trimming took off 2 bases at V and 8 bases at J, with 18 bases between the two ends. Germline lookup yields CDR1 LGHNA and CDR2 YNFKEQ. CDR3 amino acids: CASSQPPVEGGEKLFF. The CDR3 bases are TGTGCCAGCAGCCAACCCCCGGTAGAGGGAGGCGAAAAACTGTTTTTT.

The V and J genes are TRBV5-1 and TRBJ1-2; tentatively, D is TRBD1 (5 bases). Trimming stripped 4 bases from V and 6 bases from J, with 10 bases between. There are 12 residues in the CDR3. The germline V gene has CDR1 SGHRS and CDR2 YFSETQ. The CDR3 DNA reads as TGCGCCAGCAGCGGGGGGGAGGATGGCTACACCTTC. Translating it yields CASSGGEDGYTF.